The rows below give T cell receptor beta chains drawn from one sample of a study of breast tumors, draining lymph nodes, adjacent tissues. TCRdb reprocessed the multiplex PCR reads with MiXCR, giving one entry per CDR3 protein. The sample has 140,000 or so distinct CDR3 sequences, approximately 29% seen once. The sample was axillary lymph node tissue. The source is a female donor with breast cancer. Some clones in this sample may be carry-over from other donors' samples. The CDR3 runs from the conserved cysteine through the conserved F or W. A D gene is named only where the DNA matches it firmly. Clone size is not always given. Where it is, it says once, few, many or a class for expanded clones.

V gene,J gene,D gene,clone size,CDR3 protein,CDR3 DNA
TRBV14,TRBJ2-1,TRBD2,many,CASSHLQGKRGAEYEQFF,TGTGCCAGCAGCCATTTACAGGGGAAGCGGGGGGCCGAGTATGAGCAGTTCTTC
TRBV5-4,TRBJ1-6,-,many,CASSLGSGRQNSPLHF,TGTGCCAGCAGCTTGGGGTCTGGCAGGCAGAATTCACCCCTCCACTTT
TRBV5-1,TRBJ2-5,TRBD1,many,CASSSGQIQETQYF,TGCGCCAGCAGCTCGGGACAGATACAAGAGACCCAGTACTTC
TRBV30,TRBJ1-1,-,-,CACNSGVTEASF,TGTGCCTGCAACTCAGGGGTCACTGAAGCTTCCTTT
TRBV6-5,TRBJ2-7,-,many,CASSYSPGSYEQYF,TGTGCCAGCAGTTACTCGCCGGGGTCCTACGAGCAGTACTTC
TRBV29-1,TRBJ2-1,-,-,CSVVSFEQFF,TGCAGCGTTGTGAGCTTTGAGCAGTTCTTC
TRBV12-3/TRBV12-4,TRBJ1-2,-,many,CASSPRLGVDYGYTF,TGTGCCAGCAGTCCCAGACTCGGGGTAGACTATGGCTACACCTTC
TRBV9,TRBJ1-2,-,many,CASSVGVGRGYTF,TGTGCCAGCAGCGTAGGGGTAGGGCGAGGCTACACCTTC
TRBV6-4,TRBJ1-2,-,once,CASSDRGIGYTF,TGTGCCAGCAGTGACAGGGGAATTGGCTACACCTTC
TRBV20-1,TRBJ1-2,-,many,CSARDHGAGELNGYTF,TGCAGTGCTAGAGATCACGGGGCAGGGGAATTAAATGGCTACACCTTC
TRBV7-9,TRBJ1-2,-,many,CASSLAGTKNYGYPF,TGTGCCAGCAGCTTAGCCGGGACAAAAAACTATGGCTACCCCTTC
TRBV2,TRBJ1-6,TRBD1,-,CARRRVQGVQSAYNSPLHF,TGTGCCAGAAGGAGGGTACAGGGGGTTCAATCGGCGTATAATTCGCCCCTCCACTTT
TRBV2,TRBJ1-6,TRBD1,many,CASKDRGISPLHF,TGTGCCAGCAAGGACAGGGGGATATCACCCCTCCACTTT
TRBV9,TRBJ2-3,TRBD2,medium-sized,CASTVAGVGDTQYF,TGTGCCAGCACAGTAGCGGGGGTAGGAGATACGCAGTATTTT
TRBV6-1,TRBJ2-7,-,few,CASSHRISLGVLTDEQYF,TGTGCCAGCAGTCACCGAATATCCCTGGGGGTATTAACGGACGAGCAGTACTTC
TRBV20-1,TRBJ2-1,TRBD2,many,CRLSGGNYNEQFF,TGCAGGCTTAGCGGGGGGAACTACAATGAGCAGTTCTTC
TRBV12-3/TRBV12-4,TRBJ2-7,TRBD2,-,CASSPRSSGGPGEQYF,TGTGCCAGCAGCCCTCGCTCTAGCGGGGGCCCGGGGGAGCAGTACTTC
TRBV11-2,TRBJ2-6,TRBD2,many,CASSLGLAGKTGANVLTF,TGTGCCAGCAGCTTAGGGCTAGCGGGGAAAACTGGGGCCAACGTCCTGACTTTC
TRBV30,TRBJ1-2,-,many,CACLRHGQSYGYTF,TGTGCCTGCCTACGACACGGACAGTCATATGGCTACACCTTC
TRBV18,TRBJ2-1,-,few,CASSPTGQTYNEQFF,TGTGCCAGCTCACCGACAGGACAAACCTACAATGAGCAGTTCTTC
TRBV5-1,TRBJ1-1,-,-,CASSLDTGTNAEAFF,TGCGCCAGCAGCTTGGATACAGGAACCAACGCTGAAGCTTTCTTT
TRBV2,TRBJ1-4,-,medium-sized,CASSSGPANLGEKLFF,TGTGCCAGCAGTTCGGGACCGGCGAATTTAGGTGAAAAACTGTTTTTT
TRBV11-1,TRBJ2-1,-,-,CASSIYLCSAGGLAKNEQFF,-
TRBV6-1,TRBJ2-3,-,many,CATRGYDVGTQYF,TGTGCCACCCGGGGTTACGACGTCGGTACGCAGTATTTT
TRBV5-4,TRBJ1-3,-,many,CASSLDPSGNTIYF,TGTGCCAGCAGCTTGGACCCCTCTGGAAACACCATATATTTT
TRBV7-3,TRBJ2-5,-,many,CASSLEGLDGTQYF,TGTGCCAGCAGCTTAGAAGGACTTGACGGGACCCAGTACTTC
TRBV20-1,TRBJ1-1,TRBD1,-,CSAKQGANTEAFF,TGCAGTGCAAAACAGGGGGCGAACACTGAAGCTTTCTTT
TRBV5-8,TRBJ1-2,TRBD1,many,CASRLGTGVNYGYTF,TGTGCCAGCAGACTAGGGACAGGGGTTAACTATGGCTACACCTTC
TRBV2,TRBJ2-1,TRBD2,-,CASSETGGSEQFF,TGTGCCAGCAGTGAAACGGGGGGAAGTGAGCAGTTCTTC
TRBV12-3/TRBV12-4,TRBJ2-5,TRBD1,many,CASSLTEGDRGETQYF,TGTGCCAGCAGTTTAACTGAGGGGGACAGGGGGGAGACCCAGTACTTC
TRBV7-2,TRBJ2-2,TRBD1,many,CASSSTGAPGELFF,TGTGCCAGCAGCTCGACAGGGGCCCCCGGGGAGCTGTTTTTT
TRBV10-3,TRBJ2-7,TRBD1,many,CAISLTGVRIEQYF,TGTGCCATCAGCCTGACAGGGGTTAGGATTGAGCAGTACTTC
TRBV20-1,TRBJ1-5,-,-,CSAGRGFQPQHF,TGCAGTGCGGGGAGGGGTTTTCAGCCCCAGCATTTT
TRBV20-1,TRBJ1-2,TRBD1,-,CSATGTGDGYTF,TGCAGTGCTACCGGGACAGGGGATGGCTACACCTTC
TRBV7-9,TRBJ2-4,-,many,CASSSANIQYF,TGTGCCAGCAGTAGTGCGAACATTCAGTACTTC
TRBV20-1,TRBJ2-5,TRBD2,many,CSARVLLLAVGETQYF,TGCAGTGCTAGAGTGTTATTACTAGCGGTGGGAGAGACCCAGTACTTC
TRBV6-5,TRBJ1-5,-,many,CASSYRTGDQPQHF,TGTGCCAGCAGTTACCGCACAGGAGATCAGCCCCAGCATTTT
TRBV4-1,TRBJ1-1,TRBD1,-,CASSQTGTGGTEAFF,TGCGCCAGCAGCCAAACCGGGACAGGGGGCACTGAAGCTTTCTTT
TRBV6-1,TRBJ2-7,-,many,CASSEFNRAPSEQYF,TGTGCCAGCAGTGAATTCAACAGGGCTCCCAGCGAGCAGTACTTC
TRBV10-3,TRBJ1-3,-,many,CAISEGPANTIYF,TGTGCCATCAGTGAAGGGCCGGCAAACACCATATATTTT
TRBV6-6,TRBJ1-5,-,many,CASSYLGASNQPQHF,TGTGCCAGCAGTTACTTGGGGGCCAGCAATCAGCCCCAGCATTTT
TRBV19,TRBJ2-2,TRBD2,-,CARPTSGGNTGELFF,TGTGCTAGGCCTACTAGCGGGGGGAACACCGGGGAGCTGTTTTTT
TRBV11-2,TRBJ1-6,-,-,CASSQQGTRSPLHF,TGTGCCAGCAGCCAGCAGGGGACGCGCTCACCCCTCCACTTT
TRBV11-3,TRBJ2-3,TRBD1,many,CASSPGTESTDTQYF,TGTGCCAGCAGCCCCGGGACAGAAAGCACAGATACGCAGTATTTT
TRBV24-1,TRBJ2-1,-,many,CATSDPGHPRNEQFF,TGTGCCACCAGTGACCCGGGACACCCGAGGAATGAGCAGTTCTTC
TRBV5-1,TRBJ2-2,-,once,CASSLVRQSNIGVLFF,TGCGCCAGCAGCTTGGTCCGACAGTCGAACATCGGGGTGCTGTTTTTT
TRBV6-6,TRBJ2-5,-,many,CASSPGVLVAKKETQYF,TGTGCCAGCAGCCCAGGGGTTTTAGTGGCGAAGAAAGAGACCCAGTACTTC
TRBV5-1,TRBJ2-1,TRBD2,many,CASSLQAEGLAAYNEQFF,TGCGCCAGCAGCTTACAAGCCGAGGGACTAGCGGCCTACAATGAGCAGTTCTTC
TRBV10-1,TRBJ2-1,-,-,CASSDSGLDEQFF,TGCGCCAGCAGTGATTCTGGTTTGGATGAGCAGTTCTTC
TRBV5-1,TRBJ2-5,-,many,CASSGRRLQETQYF,TGCGCCAGCAGCGGTCGGCGCCTCCAAGAGACCCAGTACTTC
TRBV12-3/TRBV12-4,TRBJ2-3,TRBD2,-,CASSATRGGVDTQYF,TGTGCCAGCAGTGCGACTCGCGGGGGGGTAGATACGCAGTATTTT
TRBV7-9,TRBJ2-1,TRBD2,many,CASSLRLAGVWDEQFF,TGTGCCAGCAGCCTCCGACTAGCGGGGGTGTGGGATGAGCAGTTCTTC
TRBV7-9,TRBJ2-2,-,once,CASSLSVNTGELFF,TGTGCCAGCAGCTTGAGTGTGAACACTGGGGAGCTGTTTTTT
TRBV19,TRBJ1-5,-,many,CASSISRIYSNQPQHF,TGTGCCAGTAGTATTAGCAGAATTTATAGCAATCAGCCCCAGCATTTT
TRBV4-1,TRBJ1-2,TRBD1,many,CASSLQLTGTGGIYGYTF,TGCGCCAGCAGCCTCCAACTTACCGGGACAGGGGGCATCTATGGCTACACCTTC